This T cell receptor (beta chain) is drawn from a study of T cell changes during pregnancy in multiple sclerosis. Per the germline V gene, CDR1 is SGHVS and CDR2 is FNYEAQ. This CDR3 has 16 amino acids. The V gene lost 5 bases and the J gene lost 5 bases, with 19 bases spanning the gap. This clone is a singleton in its sample. TCRdb keeps only in-frame clones here, not all; method: immunoSEQ multiplex PCR. The repertoire holds roughly 100,000 clones, around 91% seen once, with less than 2% in the top ten. This TCR was recovered from a female donor in good health, enrolled as a control in a pregnancy study. V gene TRBV7-6 combines with J gene TRBJ2-1; D remains ambiguous. The input for sequencing was peripheral blood, taken after pregnancy. The CDR3 spells CASSLRAGPTHNEQFF. The CDR3 DNA follows: TGTGCCAGCAGCCTTCGAGCAGGCCCTACACACAATGAGCAGTTCTTC.